The 20 T cell receptor beta chains reported below all come from one sample, sequenced in a study of cytomegalovirus exposure and HLA in healthy donors. PCR primers comprised 60 Vbeta and 13 Jbeta primers. TCRdb keeps only in-frame clones here, not all; method: immunoSEQ multiplex PCR. The data show under 200,000 clones, with about 79% seen just once and less than 2.5% held by the top ten. Sequencing was done on a sample of PBMCs. The receptors here all came from a woman between 50 and 59 years old in good health and CMV-seronegative.

The rearrangement joins TRBV19 to TRBJ2-7; 7 nucleotides align to TRBD2. This CDR3 region has 15 residues. J was trimmed by 0 bases and V by 3 bases; bases with no gene match: 5. CDR1 and CDR2 (germline): LNHDA, SQIVND (reference sequence). DNA of the CDR3: TGTGCCAGTAGTATCGGCGGGGGTCTCTCCTACGAGCAGTACTTC. Its protein is CASSIGGGLSYEQYF.

The chain is built from TRBV7-9 and TRBJ2-3; possibly TRBD1 for D (5 bases). Trimming pared 2 bases from V and 2 bases from J, leaving 11 bases between. The CDR3 sequence is 15 residues long. Germline assignment: CDR1 SEHNR and CDR2 FQNEAQ (reference sequence). The CDR3 coding sequence is TGTGCCAGCAGCTTAATCCAGGGATCCACAGATACGCAGTATTTT. The encoded protein is CASSLIQGSTDTQYF.

The V gene is TRBV7-2, the J gene TRBJ2-5, with 7 nucleotides matching TRBD2. The CDR3 totals 12 residues. With V trimmed by 5 bases and J by 7 bases, 4 bases remained unmatched. Germline CDR1 reads SGHTA; CDR2 reads FQGNSA. The CDR3 coding sequence is TGTGCCAGCAGCGCCGCGGGGGTGACCCAGTACTTC. It translates to CASSAAGVTQYF.

The genes are TRBV5-1 and TRBJ1-1; D might be TRBD1 (5 bases). V shed 0 bases and J shed 5 bases, with 14 bases lying between them. In germline, CDR1 is SGHRS, CDR2 YFSETQ. This CDR3 is built from 15 residues. The CDR3 DNA reads as TGCGCCAGCAGCTTGGATGGCAGGGTGGAGACTGAAGCTTTCTTT. Its translation is CASSLDGRVETEAFF. The full variable domain, in which reference TRBV5-1 and TRBJ1-1 provide the parts outside the CDR3, is KAGVTQTPRYLIKTRGQQVTLSCSPISGHRSVSWYQQTPGQGLQFLFEYFSETQRNKGNFPGRFSGRQFSNSRSEMNVSTLELGDSALYLCASSLDGRVETEAFFGQGTRLTVV.

CDR3 DNA sequence: TGTGCCAGCAGTTCCCGGCAGCGGACGAACACTGAAGCTTTCTTT. Translation gives CASSSRQRTNTEAFF. The V gene is TRBV27, the J gene TRBJ1-1; D is ambiguous. V was clipped by 4 bases and J by 1 base, with 13 bases between them. CDR1 MNHEY and CDR2 SMNVEV come from the germline V gene (reference sequence). CDR3 length equals 15 residues.

The genes are TRBV9 and TRBJ2-6, with a tentative D call TRBD1 (5 bases). Trimming shortened V by 3 bases and J by 2 bases, and 12 bases separated the two germline ends. This CDR3 is 16 amino acids long. Germline V gives CDR1 SGDLS, CDR2 YYNGEE. CDR3 loop: CASSENPRAGANVLTF. The CDR3 nucleotides are TGTGCCAGCAGCGAGAACCCCAGGGCTGGGGCCAACGTCCTGACTTTC. Supplemented by reference TRBV9 and TRBJ2-6, the full variable domain reads DSGVTQTPKHLITATGQRVTLRCSPRSGDLSVYWYQQSLDQGLQFLIQYYNGEERAKGNILERFSAQQFPDLHSELNLSSLELGDSALYFCASSENPRAGANVLTFGAGSRLTVL.

This chain links TRBV5-8 with TRBJ2-3; 9 bases agree with TRBD1. The CDR3 sequence is 17 residues long. The germline V gene encodes CDR1 SGHTS and CDR2 YDEGEE. V trimming: 1 base; J trimming: 2 bases; junction bases outside the gene matches: 8. The chain's CDR3 is CASSLTPTGGVTDTQYF. The CDR3 region has the DNA TGTGCCAGCAGCTTGACCCCGACAGGGGGAGTCACAGATACGCAGTATTTT. Full variable domain (outside the CDR3, taken from reference TRBV5-8 and TRBJ2-3): EAGVTQSPTHLIKTRGQQATLRCSPISGHTSVYWYQQALGLGLQFLLWYDEGEERNRGNFPPRFSGRQFPNYSSELNVNALELEDSALYLCASSLTPTGGVTDTQYFGPGTRLTVL.

This clone was seen a single time. This sequence joins TRBV11-2 and TRBJ1-2, with D hard to call. The CDR3 covers 13 residues. CDR1 and CDR2 (germline): SGHAT, FQNNGV. V shed 5 bases and J shed 13 bases, with 20 bases lying between them. The CDR3 loop is CASSARLMEVSTF. The DNA of the CDR3 is TGTGCCAGCAGCGCCAGGCTCATGGAGGTTAGCACCTTC.

The gene calls are TRBV6-5 and TRBJ2-7, with D possibly being TRBD1 (6 bases). The CDR3 length is 11 residues. Trimming took 5 bases from V and 7 from J, leaving 9 bases between them. Germline assignment: CDR1 MNHEY and CDR2 SVGAGI. CDR3 DNA sequence: TGTGCCAGCAGTACTCAGGGGGAGCAGTACTTC. It encodes CASSTQGEQYF.

The CDR3 protein is CASSFLAGGPDIQYF. The CDR3 bases are TGCGCCAGCAGCTTCTTAGCGGGGGGGCCTGACATTCAGTACTTC. The V call is TRBV5-1, the J call TRBJ2-4, with 11 nucleotides matching TRBD2. J gave up 8 bases and V 2 bases, and 6 bases lay outside the gene matches. Germline V gene data show CDR1 as SGHRS and CDR2 as YFSETQ. CDR3 length: 15 residues. Looking up the rest from reference TRBV5-1 and TRBJ2-4 gives the full variable domain: KAGVTQTPRYLIKTRGQQVTLSCSPISGHRSVSWYQQTPGQGLQFLFEYFSETQRNKGNFPGRFSGRQFSNSRSEMNVSTLELGDSALYLCASSFLAGGPDIQYFGAGTRLSVL.

The chain recombines TRBV28 with TRBJ2-3; 7 bases align to TRBD1. V dropped 7 bases and J dropped 4; count of bases not matched to a gene: 11. CDR1 MDHEN and CDR2 SYDVKM come from the germline V gene. The CDR3 has 15 amino acids. CDR3: CASTPSVQGADTQYF. CDR3 bases: TGTGCCAGCACCCCCTCGGTTCAGGGGGCAGATACGCAGTATTTT.

The J gene is TRBJ1-1, the V gene TRBV5-1, with D unresolved. The ends were cut back, 0 bases at V and 1 base at J, with 7 bases in the middle. In germline, CDR1 is SGHRS, CDR2 YFSETQ. The CDR3 runs to 14 residues. CDR3 in DNA: TGCGCCAGCAGCTTGGGGGCTGGGAACACTGAAGCTTTCTTT. Protein sequence: CASSLGAGNTEAFF.

The V and J genes are TRBV7-9 and TRBJ2-7; TRBD1 is a possible D gene (5 bases). The V and J ends lost 2 bases and 6 bases respectively, with 14 bases between them. Germline CDR1 and CDR2: SEHNR and FQNEAQ (reference sequence). CDR3 size: 14 residues. The CDR3 DNA is TGTGCCAGCAGCTTATCAGGGATTCCCCTCGAGCAGTACTTC. Its translation is CASSLSGIPLEQYF.

This chain joins TRBV7-2 and TRBJ2-6; D is possibly TRBD1 (6 bases). The CDR3 runs to 14 residues. V was trimmed by 5 bases and J by 3 bases, leaving 8 bases between them. Germline CDR1 SGHTA, CDR2 FQGNSA. The CDR3 bases are TGTGCCAGCAGCAGGACAGTTGGGGCCAACGTCCTGACTTTC. Amino acids: CASSRTVGANVLTF. The full variable domain, in which reference TRBV7-2 and TRBJ2-6 provide the parts outside the CDR3, is GAGVSQSPSNKVTEKGKDVELRCDPISGHTALYWYRQSLGQGLEFLIYFQGNSAPDKSGLPSDRFSAERTGGSVSTLTIQRTQQEDSAVYLCASSRTVGANVLTFGAGSRLTVL.

The chain joins TRBV19 to TRBJ1-2; 8 bases agree with TRBD1. CDR1 and CDR2 (germline): LNHDA, SQIVND (reference sequence). V shed 7 bases and J 0 bases; nucleotides not matched to a gene: 7. The CDR3 consists of 15 residues. DNA for the CDR3: TGTGCCAGTATGAGCCAGGGGGCGCCTAACTATGGCTACACCTTC. Residues: CASMSQGAPNYGYTF.

This chain links TRBV7-3 with TRBJ2-3; 7 bases match TRBD2. Unmatched junction bases numbered 9, after V lost 5 bases and J lost 4 bases. CDR3 size: 15 residues. Germline CDR1 reads SGHTA; CDR2 reads FQGTGA. Here the CDR3 reads CASSRTSITPDTQYF. CDR3 DNA sequence: TGTGCCAGCAGCCGGACTAGTATTACCCCAGATACGCAGTATTTT.

This clone was recorded once. The chain is built from TRBV9 and TRBJ1-3; D gene unclear. CDR1 and CDR2 from the germline V gene are SGDLS and YYNGEE. V was trimmed by 3 bases and J by 9 bases, leaving 16 bases between them. This CDR3 contains 14 residues. In DNA, the CDR3 is TGTGCCAGCAGCGGACGGACGGGAGTCAGCACCATATATTTT. As protein: CASSGRTGVSTIYF. The full variable domain, its missing parts supplied by reference TRBV9 and TRBJ1-3, is DSGVTQTPKHLITATGQRVTLRCSPRSGDLSVYWYQQSLDQGLQFLIQYYNGEERAKGNILERFSAQQFPDLHSELNLSSLELGDSALYFCASSGRTGVSTIYFGEGSWLTVV.

The genes are TRBV7-9 and TRBJ1-5; TRBD1 aligns across 7 bases. The CDR3 extends over 15 amino acids. Germline lookup yields CDR1 SEHNR and CDR2 FQNEAQ (reference sequence). With 1 base clipped from V and 6 bases from J, the junction kept 6 bases outside the gene matches. CDR3 region: CASSLGWAGGQPQHF. As DNA, the CDR3 is TGTGCCAGCAGCTTAGGCTGGGCAGGGGGTCAGCCCCAGCATTTT.

This chain links TRBV29-1 with TRBJ2-3; 7 bases map to TRBD2. Looked up from germline, CDR1 is SQVTM and CDR2 is ANQGSEA. J gave up 3 bases and V 5 bases, and 8 bases lay outside the gene matches. The CDR3 loop spans 14 amino acids. Here the CDR3 reads CSVPESGTTDTQYF. The DNA of the CDR3 is TGCAGCGTTCCAGAAAGCGGGACGACAGATACGCAGTATTTT.

The rearrangement joins TRBV15 to TRBJ1-5, with D maybe TRBD1 (6 bases). The ends were cut back, 0 bases at V and 3 bases at J, with 9 bases in the middle. In germline, CDR1 is LNHNV, CDR2 YYDKDF (reference sequence). The CDR3 is 15 amino acids. The DNA for the CDR3 is TGTGCCACCAGCAGAGACAGGGGAATCAATCAGCCCCAGCATTTT. Encoded protein: CATSRDRGINQPQHF.